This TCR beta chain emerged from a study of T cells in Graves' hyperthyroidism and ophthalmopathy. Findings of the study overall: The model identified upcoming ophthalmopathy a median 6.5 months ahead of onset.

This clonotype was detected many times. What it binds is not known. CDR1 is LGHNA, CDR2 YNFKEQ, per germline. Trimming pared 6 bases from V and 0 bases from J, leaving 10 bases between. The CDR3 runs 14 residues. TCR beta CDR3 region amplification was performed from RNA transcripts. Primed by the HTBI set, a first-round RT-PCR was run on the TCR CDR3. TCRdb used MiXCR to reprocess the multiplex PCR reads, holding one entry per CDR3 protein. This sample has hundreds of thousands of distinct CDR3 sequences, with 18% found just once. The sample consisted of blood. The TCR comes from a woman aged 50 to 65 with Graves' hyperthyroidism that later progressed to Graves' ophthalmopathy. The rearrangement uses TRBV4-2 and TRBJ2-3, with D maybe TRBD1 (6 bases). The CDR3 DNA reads TGTGCCAGCAGAAGGGACATCAGCACAGATACGCAGTATTTT. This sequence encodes CASRRDISTDTQYF.